These 18 T cell receptor beta chains came from one sample sequenced in a study of somatic mutations in cytotoxic T cells in rheumatoid arthritis. Some clones are missing from TCRdb's copy, which holds only in-frame ones; the method was immunoSEQ multiplex PCR. The table lists about 14,000 clones, roughly 73% of them singletons. The sample comprised CD8+ T cells sorted from blood. All receptors derive from an adult with rheumatoid arthritis.

V usage is TRBV29-1 and J usage is TRBJ1-1; weak D call: TRBD1 (5 bases). Trimming shortened V by 4 bases and J by 5 bases, and 11 bases separated the two germline ends. This CDR3 contains 12 residues. Germline V lookup: CDR1 SQVTM, CDR2 ANQGSEA. The chain's CDR3 is CSVARGGTEAFF. The CDR3 DNA follows: TGCAGCGTTGCCCGCGGGGGAACTGAAGCTTTCTTT.

V is TRBV6-6 and J is TRBJ2-1, with D perhaps TRBD1 (5 bases). Germline lookup yields CDR1 MNHNY and CDR2 SVGAGI (reference sequence). V lost 6 bases and J 6 bases, leaving 9 bases between the germline ends. CDR3 length equals 12 residues. For the CDR3, the DNA is TGTGCCAGCAGAACAGGTAGCAATGAGCAGTTCTTC. This translates into CASRTGSNEQFF.

The chain is built from TRBV5-4 and TRBJ2-5; D perhaps matches TRBD1 (6 bases). CDR1 is SGHNT and CDR2 is YYREEE in the germline V gene (reference sequence). The CDR3 totals 15 residues. V lost 2 bases and J 5 bases, leaving 16 bases between the germline ends. The CDR3 region is CASSFEGVGGETQYF. In DNA, the CDR3 is TGTGCCAGCAGCTTTGAGGGGGTAGGAGGTGAGACCCAGTACTTC.

The CDR3 DNA reads as TGTGCCAGCAGTTTATTTCAGCCCAACAATGAGCAGTTCTTC. This sequence encodes CASSLFQPNNEQFF. This rearrangement joins TRBV28 to TRBJ2-1; D gene ambiguous. CDR3 length equals 14 residues. The germline CDR1 and CDR2 sequences are MDHEN and SYDVKM. Trimming removed 1 base from V and 5 bases from J, with 9 bases in between. The whole variable domain, remainder taken from reference TRBV28 and TRBJ2-1, is DVKVTQSSRYLVKRTGEKVFLECVQDMDHENMFWYRQDPGLGLRLIYFSYDVKMKEKGDIPEGYSVSREKKERFSLILESASTNQTSMYLCASSLFQPNNEQFFGPGTRLTVL.

V usage is TRBV4-2 and J usage is TRBJ2-1; the match to TRBD1 covers 9 bases. CDR3 size: 13 residues. V lost 5 bases, J lost 10 bases, and 6 bases stayed unmatched. Germline V gene lookup returns CDR1 LGHNA and CDR2 YNFKEQ. The CDR3 sequence: CASSFRDRDEQFF. The CDR3, as DNA: TGTGCCAGCAGCTTTAGGGACAGGGACGAGCAGTTCTTC.

The chain employs TRBV2 and TRBJ2-1, with D possibly matching TRBD1 (6 bases). The CDR3 has 15 residues. V lost 2 bases to trimming and J lost 5 bases, with 13 bases between them. Germline CDR1 and CDR2: SNHLY and FYNNEI. The CDR3 bases are TGTGCCAGCAGTGAAAAAACGGACAGACACAATGAGCAGTTCTTC. This gives the protein CASSEKTDRHNEQFF.

This chain links TRBV6-6 with TRBJ1-1; maybe TRBD1 (5 bases). The germline gives CDR1 MNHNY, CDR2 SVGAGI (reference sequence). The CDR3 extends over 14 amino acids. V was cut by 6 bases and J by 1 base, with 12 bases left in between. Here the CDR3 reads CASSLGTRNTEAFF. The CDR3 coding sequence is TGTGCCAGCAGCTTGGGGACCCGGAACACTGAAGCTTTCTTT.

This clone was observed a single time. The chain couples TRBV6-1 to TRBJ2-1; no reliable D call. Trimming took 10 bases from V and 3 from J, leaving 10 bases between them. The germline V gene encodes CDR1 MNHNS and CDR2 SASEGT. The CDR3 totals 12 residues. The CDR3 DNA sequence: TGTGCCATCTTCAGGAGCTACAATGAGCAGTTCTTC. It specifies CAIFRSYNEQFF.

The gene calls are TRBV5-6 and TRBJ1-6; 8 positions agree with TRBD1. The CDR3 spans 14 residues. The junction had 3 bases not matched to a gene; V was cut back by 4 bases and J by 6 bases. The germline gives CDR1 SGHDT, CDR2 YYEEEE. This chain's CDR3 is CASSHDRGNSPLHF. The CDR3 bases are TGTGCCAGCAGCCACGACAGGGGTAATTCACCCCTCCACTTT.

The chain carries TRBV5-1 and TRBJ1-1; D unclear. V was trimmed by 5 bases and J by 0 bases, leaving 20 bases between them. The CDR3 is made up of 17 amino acids. The germline gives CDR1 SGHRS, CDR2 YFSETQ. This CDR3 reads CASRVGRLGGLNTEAFF. The DNA for the CDR3 is TGCGCCAGCAGAGTAGGAAGACTTGGAGGTTTGAACACTGAAGCTTTCTTT.

Comment on this clone: Other nucleotide sequences from this sample produce the same CDR3. V is TRBV9 and J is TRBJ2-1, with TRBD2 as a possible D gene (5 bases). This CDR3 is 15 amino acids long. Between the trimmed V and J ends, which lost 0 bases and 8 bases, there was a span of 15 bases. Germline V gives CDR1 SGDLS, CDR2 YYNGEE. The chain's CDR3 is CASSVVGLSGDEQFF. DNA for the CDR3: TGTGCCAGCAGCGTAGTAGGGTTGTCCGGGGATGAGCAGTTCTTC.

The chain couples TRBV5-1 to TRBJ2-3; 9 nucleotides line up with TRBD2. CDR1 is SGHRS, CDR2 YFSETQ, per germline. This CDR3 contains 15 residues. V lost 0 bases and J lost 2; bases outside the gene matches: 1. CDR3 sequence: CASSLVAGDTDTQYF. CDR3 nucleotides: TGCGCCAGCAGCTTGGTAGCGGGGGACACAGATACGCAGTATTTT.

V usage is TRBV6-5 and J usage is TRBJ1-2; a possible D gene is TRBD1 (5 bases). This CDR3 is 13 amino acids long. Germline-derived CDR1 and CDR2 are MNHEY and SVGAGI. The V end was cut by 7 bases, the J end by 3 bases, with 12 bases between. Here the CDR3 reads CASTTGGYYGYTF. CDR3 DNA: TGTGCCAGCACCACGGGGGGTTACTATGGCTACACCTTC.

V gene TRBV9 combines with J gene TRBJ1-4; perhaps TRBD1 as D (5 bases). Germline CDR1 SGDLS, CDR2 YYNGEE. CDR3 size: 18 residues. The germline V and J ends were trimmed by 0 bases and 5 bases, with 20 bases remaining between them. For the CDR3, the DNA is TGTGCCAGCAGCGTAGGTCCAGGGAGTCGCTACGGGAATGAAAAACTGTTTTTT. It translates to CASSVGPGSRYGNEKLFF.

The chain joins TRBV5-8 to TRBJ2-5, with D perhaps TRBD1 (6 bases). CDR1 SGHTS and CDR2 YDEGEE come from the germline V gene. Trimming removed 0 bases from V and 5 bases from J, with 11 bases in between. This CDR3 is 14 amino acids long. CDR3 in DNA: TGTGCCAGCAGCTTGGTAGGGGGAATGGAGACCCAGTACTTC. Encoded protein: CASSLVGGMETQYF.

The chain combines TRBV2 with TRBJ2-7; D not resolved. The CDR3 covers 11 residues. Germline values: CDR1 SNHLY, CDR2 FYNNEI. V was cut by 5 bases and J by 3 bases, with 5 bases left in between. The CDR3: CASSPFYEQYV. The CDR3, as DNA: TGTGCCAGCAGTCCCTTCTACGAGCAGTACGTC.

The chain joins TRBV10-3 to TRBJ2-7; TRBD1 is a possible D gene (6 bases). The CDR3 loop spans 12 amino acids. Germline loops: CDR1 ENHRY, CDR2 SYGVKD. V dropped 10 bases and J dropped 2 bases, with 12 bases sitting between them. The CDR3 DNA follows: TGTGCCACAACGGACAGAACCTACGAGCAGTACTTC. Its translation is CATTDRTYEQYF.

The rearrangement uses TRBV10-1 and TRBJ2-5, with a weak D call TRBD2 (5 bases). Germline V gene sequence: CDR1 WNHNN, CDR2 SYGVQD (reference sequence). The V gene lost 0 bases and the J gene lost 5 bases, with 16 bases spanning the gap. CDR3 size: 16 residues. CDR3 region: CASSESLASSSETQYF. CDR3 bases: TGCGCCAGCAGTGAGTCTCTAGCCAGCTCCTCGGAGACCCAGTACTTC.